This is a list of T cell receptor beta chains from one sample in a study of T cell changes during pregnancy in multiple sclerosis. The protocol was immunoSEQ multiplex PCR, while the TCRdb copy is restricted to in-frame clones and leaves out a portion. Among around 59,000 clones listed, about 90% were seen once. The sample here was CD4+ T cells from peripheral blood mononuclear cells, taken in the first trimester of pregnancy. The receptor set was obtained from a female donor with multiple sclerosis, enrolled in a pregnancy study. Each CDR3 is given with its conserved first and last residue. Each record gives: CDR3 length, V gene, J gene, D gene, clone size, CDR3 protein, CDR3 DNA. A D gene is named only where the DNA matches it firmly. Not all rows give a size; the values are once, few, many and, for expanded clones, a class.

cdr3_length: 16
v_call: TRBV4-1
j_call: TRBJ2-3
d_call: TRBD2
clone_size: NA
cdr3_aa: CASSQEGAGRGDTQYF
cdr3_nt: TGCGCCAGCAGCCAAGAAGGAGCGGGGCGCGGAGATACGCAGTATTTT

cdr3_length: 16
v_call: TRBV7-2
j_call: TRBJ1-3
d_call: NA
clone_size: NA
cdr3_aa: CASSLAGLLSGNTIYF
cdr3_nt: TGTGCCAGCAGCTTAGCCGGACTGCTCTCTGGAAACACCATATATTTT

cdr3_length: 15
v_call: TRBV2
j_call: TRBJ2-2
d_call: NA
clone_size: NA
cdr3_aa: CASIPLQANTGELFF
cdr3_nt: TGTGCCAGCATCCCGTTACAGGCGAACACCGGGGAGCTGTTTTTT

cdr3_length: 13
v_call: TRBV10-3
j_call: TRBJ2-3
d_call: TRBD2
clone_size: NA
cdr3_aa: CAIRETSVDTQYF
cdr3_nt: TGTGCCATCAGAGAGACTAGCGTAGATACGCAGTATTTT

cdr3_length: 12
v_call: TRBV19
j_call: TRBJ2-5
d_call: NA
clone_size: NA
cdr3_aa: CASTSREETQYF
cdr3_nt: TGTGCCAGTACTAGCAGAGAAGAGACCCAGTACTTC

cdr3_length: 15
v_call: TRBV15
j_call: TRBJ2-1
d_call: TRBD2
clone_size: NA
cdr3_aa: CATSFRLAGVDEQFF
cdr3_nt: TGTGCCACCAGCTTCCGACTAGCGGGGGTAGATGAGCAGTTCTTC

cdr3_length: 13
v_call: TRBV7-2
j_call: TRBJ1-2
d_call: NA
clone_size: once
cdr3_aa: CASSLVAGYGYTF
cdr3_nt: TGTGCCAGCAGCTTAGTAGCGGGGTATGGCTACACCTTC

cdr3_length: 14
v_call: TRBV13
j_call: TRBJ2-7
d_call: NA
clone_size: NA
cdr3_aa: CASSRTRLRGEQYF
cdr3_nt: TGTGCCAGCAGCCGGACTCGGCTTAGAGGGGAGCAGTACTTC

cdr3_length: 16
v_call: TRBV7-7
j_call: TRBJ2-2
d_call: TRBD2
clone_size: NA
cdr3_aa: CASSPFVSGGPGELFF
cdr3_nt: TGTGCCAGCAGCCCCTTCGTTAGCGGGGGGCCCGGGGAGCTGTTTTTT

cdr3_length: 13
v_call: TRBV19
j_call: TRBJ1-1
d_call: NA
clone_size: NA
cdr3_aa: CASSVRSGTEAFF
cdr3_nt: TGTGCCAGTAGTGTCCGATCGGGCACTGAAGCTTTCTTT

cdr3_length: 16
v_call: TRBV4-1
j_call: TRBJ2-1
d_call: TRBD2
clone_size: NA
cdr3_aa: CASSQGTSGGLNEQFF
cdr3_nt: TGCGCCAGCAGCCAAGGGACTAGCGGGGGACTAAATGAGCAGTTCTTC

cdr3_length: 16
v_call: TRBV7-9
j_call: TRBJ1-5
d_call: TRBD1
clone_size: NA
cdr3_aa: CASSPGGQGGGGPQHF
cdr3_nt: TGTGCCAGCAGCCCTGGGGGACAGGGTGGGGGGGGGCCCCAGCATTTT

cdr3_length: 15
v_call: TRBV19
j_call: TRBJ1-2
d_call: TRBD1
clone_size: NA
cdr3_aa: CASSQFTTGDYGYTF
cdr3_nt: TGTGCCAGTAGTCAGTTTACAACAGGGGACTATGGCTACACCTTC

cdr3_length: 15
v_call: TRBV30
j_call: TRBJ2-3
d_call: TRBD2
clone_size: NA
cdr3_aa: CACQRGALRTDTQYF
cdr3_nt: TGTGCCTGCCAGCGGGGGGCTTTGAGGACAGATACGCAGTATTTT

cdr3_length: 19
v_call: TRBV4-1
j_call: TRBJ2-5
d_call: TRBD1
clone_size: NA
cdr3_aa: CASSRLLVAGQGRQETQYF
cdr3_nt: TGCGCCAGCAGCCGACTCTTAGTTGCGGGACAGGGCCGACAAGAGACCCAGTACTTC

cdr3_length: 14
v_call: TRBV5-1
j_call: TRBJ1-6
d_call: TRBD1
clone_size: NA
cdr3_aa: CASSRTGLDSPLHF
cdr3_nt: TGCGCCAGCAGCCGGACAGGCCTCGATTCACCCCTCCACTTT

cdr3_length: 15
v_call: TRBV11-2
j_call: TRBJ2-2
d_call: TRBD1
clone_size: NA
cdr3_aa: CASSLSAGGQGIRFF
cdr3_nt: TGTGCCAGCAGCTTATCCGCGGGGGGACAGGGGATACGGTTTTTT

cdr3_length: 12
v_call: TRBV14
j_call: TRBJ1-3
d_call: NA
clone_size: once
cdr3_aa: CASSQVGGTIYF
cdr3_nt: TGTGCCAGCAGCCAAGTTGGCGGCACCATATATTTT

cdr3_length: 15
v_call: TRBV7-3
j_call: TRBJ2-2
d_call: TRBD1
clone_size: once
cdr3_aa: CASTPTGGPTGELFF
cdr3_nt: TGTGCCAGCACCCCGACAGGGGGCCCCACCGGGGAGCTGTTTTTT

cdr3_length: 15
v_call: TRBV7-2
j_call: TRBJ2-2
d_call: TRBD1
clone_size: NA
cdr3_aa: CASSQGQGNTGELFF
cdr3_nt: TGTGCCAGCAGCCAGGGACAGGGCAACACCGGGGAGCTGTTTTTT

cdr3_length: 11
v_call: TRBV2
j_call: TRBJ1-1
d_call: NA
clone_size: few
cdr3_aa: CASRMGGRAFF
cdr3_nt: TGTGCCAGCAGGATGGGGGGGCGAGCTTTCTTT

cdr3_length: 14
v_call: TRBV11-1
j_call: TRBJ2-7
d_call: TRBD1
clone_size: NA
cdr3_aa: CASSRGQGAYEQYF
cdr3_nt: TGTGCCAGCAGCCGCGGACAGGGGGCCTACGAGCAGTACTTC

cdr3_length: 13
v_call: TRBV11-3
j_call: TRBJ1-1
d_call: NA
clone_size: NA
cdr3_aa: CASSLVRDTEAFF
cdr3_nt: TGTGCCAGCAGCTTAGTCCGGGACACTGAAGCTTTCTTT

cdr3_length: 17
v_call: TRBV4-1
j_call: TRBJ2-7
d_call: NA
clone_size: NA
cdr3_aa: CASSHVSSASSDYEQYF
cdr3_nt: TGCGCCAGCAGCCACGTTTCGTCGGCTAGCAGTGACTACGAGCAGTACTTC

cdr3_length: 12
v_call: TRBV6-5
j_call: TRBJ2-7
d_call: NA
clone_size: NA
cdr3_aa: CASRTGIYEQYF
cdr3_nt: TGTGCCAGCAGAACAGGAATCTACGAGCAGTACTTC

cdr3_length: 14
v_call: TRBV30
j_call: TRBJ1-3
d_call: NA
clone_size: NA
cdr3_aa: CAWSSGSPGNTIYF
cdr3_nt: TGTGCCTGGAGTTCAGGGTCTCCTGGAAACACCATATATTTT

cdr3_length: 19
v_call: TRBV7-8
j_call: TRBJ1-4
d_call: TRBD1
clone_size: NA
cdr3_aa: CASSKSDPGTGVNNEKLFF
cdr3_nt: TGTGCCAGCAGCAAGTCCGATCCCGGGACAGGGGTTAATAATGAAAAACTGTTTTTT

cdr3_length: 15
v_call: TRBV4-2
j_call: TRBJ2-7
d_call: NA
clone_size: NA
cdr3_aa: CASSQDKGMSDEQYF
cdr3_nt: TGTGCCAGCAGCCAAGATAAGGGGATGTCTGACGAGCAGTACTTC

cdr3_length: 12
v_call: TRBV6-5
j_call: TRBJ2-7
d_call: NA
clone_size: NA
cdr3_aa: CASTLRSGEQYF
cdr3_nt: TGTGCCAGCACCTTACGGTCTGGCGAGCAGTACTTC

cdr3_length: 17
v_call: TRBV30
j_call: TRBJ1-1
d_call: TRBD1
clone_size: NA
cdr3_aa: CAWSVPTRDRGSTEAFF
cdr3_nt: TGTGCCTGGAGTGTACCCACCAGGGACAGAGGTAGTACTGAAGCTTTCTTT

cdr3_length: 15
v_call: TRBV4-3
j_call: TRBJ1-2
d_call: TRBD1
clone_size: NA
cdr3_aa: CASSQETGGYYGYTF
cdr3_nt: TGCGCCAGCAGCCAAGAGACAGGGGGTTACTATGGCTACACCTTC

cdr3_length: 16
v_call: TRBV5-6
j_call: TRBJ1-2
d_call: NA
clone_size: NA
cdr3_aa: CASRPQGSRPGYGYTF
cdr3_nt: TGTGCCAGCAGGCCTCAGGGTTCTCGCCCGGGCTATGGCTACACCTTC

cdr3_length: 16
v_call: TRBV28
j_call: TRBJ1-6
d_call: TRBD1
clone_size: NA
cdr3_aa: CASSLWEGAGNSPLHF
cdr3_nt: TGTGCCAGCAGTTTATGGGAGGGGGCGGGTAATTCACCCCTCCACTTT

cdr3_length: 14
v_call: TRBV5-4
j_call: TRBJ1-2
d_call: TRBD1
clone_size: NA
cdr3_aa: CASSPDRGLGGYTF
cdr3_nt: TGTGCCAGCAGCCCGGACAGGGGACTTGGTGGCTACACCTTC

cdr3_length: 12
v_call: TRBV29-1
j_call: TRBJ1-4
d_call: NA
clone_size: NA
cdr3_aa: CSVVATNEKLFF
cdr3_nt: TGCAGCGTAGTAGCAACTAATGAAAAACTGTTTTTT

cdr3_length: 16
v_call: TRBV19
j_call: TRBJ2-7
d_call: NA
clone_size: NA
cdr3_aa: CASSGGPLRGTYEQYF
cdr3_nt: TGTGCCAGTAGTGGAGGACCACTGAGAGGAACCTACGAGCAGTACTTC

cdr3_length: 13
v_call: TRBV30
j_call: TRBJ2-7
d_call: NA
clone_size: once
cdr3_aa: CAWSPVAGYEQYF
cdr3_nt: TGTGCCTGGAGCCCTGTCGCAGGCTACGAGCAGTACTTC

cdr3_length: 12
v_call: TRBV27
j_call: TRBJ1-6
d_call: TRBD1
clone_size: once
cdr3_aa: CASSFGGQALHF
cdr3_nt: TGTGCCAGCAGTTTTGGGGGACAGGCACTCCACTTT

cdr3_length: 12
v_call: TRBV2
j_call: TRBJ1-2
d_call: NA
clone_size: NA
cdr3_aa: CASSDSNYGYTF
cdr3_nt: TGTGCCAGCTCCGACAGTAACTATGGCTACACCTTC

cdr3_length: 15
v_call: TRBV7-6
j_call: TRBJ1-2
d_call: NA
clone_size: NA
cdr3_aa: CASSLGQGGPYGYTF
cdr3_nt: TGTGCCAGCAGCTTAGGTCAAGGTGGGCCCTATGGCTACACCTTC

cdr3_length: 14
v_call: TRBV19
j_call: TRBJ1-6
d_call: NA
clone_size: NA
cdr3_aa: CASTREGQGSPLHF
cdr3_nt: TGTGCCAGTACCCGAGAGGGGCAGGGGTCACCCCTCCACTTT

cdr3_length: 15
v_call: TRBV21-1
j_call: TRBJ1-5
d_call: NA
clone_size: NA
cdr3_aa: CASSLRTGRNQPQHF
cdr3_nt: TGTGCCAGCAGCTTGCGGACAGGGAGAAATCAGCCCCAGCATTTT

cdr3_length: 16
v_call: TRBV11-2
j_call: TRBJ1-2
d_call: TRBD1
clone_size: NA
cdr3_aa: CASSPGDRGLSYGYTF
cdr3_nt: TGTGCCAGCAGCCCAGGGGACAGGGGGTTATCCTATGGCTACACCTTC

cdr3_length: 15
v_call: TRBV25-1
j_call: TRBJ2-7
d_call: NA
clone_size: NA
cdr3_aa: CASSGDRSDSYEQYF
cdr3_nt: TGTGCCAGCAGTGGAGACAGGTCAGACTCCTACGAGCAGTACTTC

cdr3_length: 13
v_call: TRBV29-1
j_call: TRBJ1-6
d_call: NA
clone_size: NA
cdr3_aa: CSVRGGVNSPLHF
cdr3_nt: TGCAGCGTCCGCGGCGGCGTTAATTCACCCCTCCACTTT

cdr3_length: 14
v_call: TRBV9
j_call: TRBJ1-1
d_call: NA
clone_size: NA
cdr3_aa: CASSVSAVNTEAFF
cdr3_nt: TGTGCCAGCAGCGTATCGGCGGTTAACACTGAAGCTTTCTTT

cdr3_length: 13
v_call: TRBV6-5
j_call: TRBJ1-3
d_call: NA
clone_size: NA
cdr3_aa: CASRDYSGNTIYF
cdr3_nt: TGTGCCAGCAGGGACTACTCTGGAAACACCATATATTTT

cdr3_length: 15
v_call: TRBV6-1
j_call: TRBJ2-2
d_call: TRBD2
clone_size: NA
cdr3_aa: CASARLAANTGELFF
cdr3_nt: TGTGCCAGCGCCCGACTAGCGGCGAACACCGGGGAGCTGTTTTTT

cdr3_length: 16
v_call: TRBV5-4
j_call: TRBJ1-2
d_call: NA
clone_size: NA
cdr3_aa: CASSFGSTQGYYGYTF
cdr3_nt: TGTGCCAGCAGCTTCGGATCCACACAGGGTTACTATGGCTACACCTTC